This passage covers 5 T cell receptor beta chains from one sample sequenced in a study of graft-versus-host responses after intestinal transplantation. These receptors' antigens are unknown. The protocol was immunoSEQ multiplex PCR, while the TCRdb copy is restricted to in-frame clones and leaves out a portion. The sample consists of fewer than 150,000 clones, around nine tenths of them appearing once. The sequences come from unstimulated CD4+ T cells sorted from spleen or lymph node cells, collected before intestinal transplant. Source of these receptors: a human donor who received an intestinal transplant.

This clone came up once. J is TRBJ2-5 and V is TRBV5-1; D not certain. V lost 0 bases and J 3 bases, leaving 9 bases between the germline ends. Germline values: CDR1 SGHRS, CDR2 YFSETQ. The CDR3 extends over 14 amino acids. The CDR3 coding sequence is TGCGCCAGCAGCTTGGGGGGTAACGAAGAGACCCAGTACTTC. Protein: CASSLGGNEETQYF. Combining the CDR3 with reference TRBV5-1 and TRBJ2-5 gives the whole variable domain KAGVTQTPRYLIKTRGQQVTLSCSPISGHRSVSWYQQTPGQGLQFLFEYFSETQRNKGNFPGRFSGRQFSNSRSEMNVSTLELGDSALYLCASSLGGNEETQYFGPGTRLLVL.

This clone was seen just once. The genes are TRBV11-2 and TRBJ1-1, with no clear D. Per germline, CDR1 SGHAT and CDR2 FQNNGV. The CDR3 contains 13 residues. Trimming pared 2 bases from V and 3 bases from J, leaving 7 bases between. The CDR3 loop is CASSLSGDTEAFF. Written as DNA, the CDR3 is TGTGCCAGCAGCTTATCGGGAGACACTGAAGCTTTCTTT.

About this clone itself: This same CDR3 is encoded by further DNA sequences in the sample. The chain carries TRBV10-3 and TRBJ2-5; tentatively, D is TRBD1 (5 bases). This CDR3 region has 13 residues. V was shortened by 4 bases and J by 5 bases, with 11 bases between the two germline ends. The germline V gene encodes CDR1 ENHRY and CDR2 SYGVKD. As DNA, the CDR3 is TGTGCCATCAGTGGGGCAGGGAAGGAGACCCAGTACTTC. It codes for CAISGAGKETQYF.

With regard to this clone: A read error may account for a junction end that differs from germline. This chain joins TRBV12-5 and TRBJ2-2; D not certain. Germline V gene sequence: CDR1 LGHNT, CDR2 FRNRAP. The CDR3 contains 14 residues. CDR3 bases: TGTGCCAGTGGTTTGCACCCCAACACCGGGGAGCTGTTTTTT. Translating gives CASGLHPNTGELFF.

This chain links TRBV28 with TRBJ1-2; unclear D gene. This CDR3 spans 12 amino acids. The germline V gene encodes CDR1 MDHEN and CDR2 SYDVKM. Deletions cut 2 bases from V and 4 bases from J, with 5 bases between. The CDR3 loop reads CASSLGGYGYTF. The DNA of the CDR3 is TGTGCCAGCAGTTTAGGAGGCTATGGCTACACCTTC.